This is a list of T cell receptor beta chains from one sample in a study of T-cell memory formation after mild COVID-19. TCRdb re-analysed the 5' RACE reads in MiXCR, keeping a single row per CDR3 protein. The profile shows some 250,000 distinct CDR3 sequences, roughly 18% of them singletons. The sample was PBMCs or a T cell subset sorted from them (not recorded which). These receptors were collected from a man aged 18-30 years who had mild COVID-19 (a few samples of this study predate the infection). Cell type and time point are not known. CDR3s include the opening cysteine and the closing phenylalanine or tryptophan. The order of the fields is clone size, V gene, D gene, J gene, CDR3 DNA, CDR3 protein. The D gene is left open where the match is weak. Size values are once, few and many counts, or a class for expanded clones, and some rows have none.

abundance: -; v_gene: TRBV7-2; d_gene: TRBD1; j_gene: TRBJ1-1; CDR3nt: TGTGCCAGCAGCCTGGGACAGGGGGGGCGGGCTTTCTTT; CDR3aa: CASSLGQGGRAFF
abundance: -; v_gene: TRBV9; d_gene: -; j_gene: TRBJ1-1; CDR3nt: TGTGCCAGCAGCGTAGATCGGTCGTTGACTGAAGCTTTCTTT; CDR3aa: CASSVDRSLTEAFF
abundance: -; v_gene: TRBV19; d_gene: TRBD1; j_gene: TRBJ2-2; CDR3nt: TGTGCCAGTAGTCTGAGAAACAGGGGCAGCGGGGAGCTGTTTTTT; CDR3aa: CASSLRNRGSGELFF
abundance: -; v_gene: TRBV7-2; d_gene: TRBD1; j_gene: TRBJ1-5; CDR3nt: TGTGCCAGCAGCCTTCCGGACAGGGGGTATCAGCCCCAGCATTTT; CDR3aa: CASSLPDRGYQPQHF
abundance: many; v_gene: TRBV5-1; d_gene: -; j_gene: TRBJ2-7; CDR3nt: TGCGCCAGCAGCTCGGACGGGCCCTACGAGCAGTACTTC; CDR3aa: CASSSDGPYEQYF
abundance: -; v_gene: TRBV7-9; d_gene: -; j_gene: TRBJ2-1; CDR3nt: TGTGCCAGCAGCTGGGCGGATGAGCAGTTCTTC; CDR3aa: CASSWADEQFF
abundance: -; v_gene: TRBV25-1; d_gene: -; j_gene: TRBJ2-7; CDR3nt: TGTGCCAGCAGTGAAACCGACCGGGACGAGCAGTACTTC; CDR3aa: CASSETDRDEQYF
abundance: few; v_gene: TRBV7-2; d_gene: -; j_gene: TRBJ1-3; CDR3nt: TGTGCCAGCAGCTTAAATAATTACATATATTTT; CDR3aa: CASSLNNYIYF
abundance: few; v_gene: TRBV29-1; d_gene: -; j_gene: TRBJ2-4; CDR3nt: TGCAGCGTTGAAAGTCAGGGAAACATTCAGTACTTC; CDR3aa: CSVESQGNIQYF
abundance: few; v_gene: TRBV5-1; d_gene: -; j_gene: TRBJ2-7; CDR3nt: TGCGCCAGCAGCTCCACTACAGGGTTCACCTACGAGCAGTACTTC; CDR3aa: CASSSTTGFTYEQYF